This TCR beta chain was sequenced during a study of T cells in Graves' hyperthyroidism and ophthalmopathy. The wider study: It was at initial diagnosis, before any treatment, that peripheral blood was collected.

From RNA transcripts, TCR beta CDR3 regions were amplified. The HTBI primer set served for first-round RT-PCR of the TCR CDR3. TCRdb re-derived calls from the multiplex PCR reads in MiXCR, one entry per CDR3 protein. The sample contains hundreds of thousands of distinct CDR3 sequences, around 17% of which appear only once. Clinical symptoms, serum thyroxine and TRAb, thyroid ultrasound and orbital computed tomography were used for the diagnoses. Whole-study results and caveats: The majority of expanded thyroid clonotypes above 0.001 also appeared in blood.

About this clonotype: Its antigen is still unknown.

Germline CDR1 is MNHNS and CDR2 is SASEGT. The CDR3 runs 15 residues. The V gene lost 7 bases and the J gene lost 4 bases, with 19 bases spanning the gap. The sample was blood. This chain joins TRBV6-1 and TRBJ2-5; D is uncertain. The origin of this receptor is a woman aged 18-29 years with Graves' hyperthyroidism. The chain's CDR3 is CASTQDGVGPETQYF. The CDR3 nucleotides are TGTGCCAGCACCCAGGACGGAGTAGGCCCAGAGACCCAGTACTTC.